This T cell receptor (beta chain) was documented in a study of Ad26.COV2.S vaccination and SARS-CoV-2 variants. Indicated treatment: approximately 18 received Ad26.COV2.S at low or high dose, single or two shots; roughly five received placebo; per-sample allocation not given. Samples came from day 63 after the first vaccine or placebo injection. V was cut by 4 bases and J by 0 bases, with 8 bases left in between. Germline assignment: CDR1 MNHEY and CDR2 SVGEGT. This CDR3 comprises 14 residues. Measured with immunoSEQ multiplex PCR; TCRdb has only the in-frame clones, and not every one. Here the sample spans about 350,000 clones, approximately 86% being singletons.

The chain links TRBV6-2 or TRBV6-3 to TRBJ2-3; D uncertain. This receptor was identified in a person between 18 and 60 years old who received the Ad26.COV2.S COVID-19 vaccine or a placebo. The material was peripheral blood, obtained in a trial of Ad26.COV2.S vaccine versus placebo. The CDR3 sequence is CASSWGRSTDTQYF. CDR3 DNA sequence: TGTGCCAGCAGTTGGGGTCGGAGCACAGATACGCAGTATTTT.